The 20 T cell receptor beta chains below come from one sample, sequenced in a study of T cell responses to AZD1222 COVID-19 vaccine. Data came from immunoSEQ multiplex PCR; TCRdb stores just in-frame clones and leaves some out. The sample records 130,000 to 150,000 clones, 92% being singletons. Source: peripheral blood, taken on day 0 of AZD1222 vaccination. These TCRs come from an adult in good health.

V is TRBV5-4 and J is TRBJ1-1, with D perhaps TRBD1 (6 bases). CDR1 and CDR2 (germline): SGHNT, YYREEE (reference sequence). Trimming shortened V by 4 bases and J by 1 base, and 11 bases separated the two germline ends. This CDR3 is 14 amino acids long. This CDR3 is CASSPTDRNTEAFF. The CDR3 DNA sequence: TGTGCCAGCAGCCCTACGGACAGGAACACTGAAGCTTTCTTT.

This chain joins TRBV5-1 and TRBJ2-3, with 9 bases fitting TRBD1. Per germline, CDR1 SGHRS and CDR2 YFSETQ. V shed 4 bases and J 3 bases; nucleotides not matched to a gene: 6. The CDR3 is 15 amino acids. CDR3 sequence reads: CASSPMTGGTDTQYF. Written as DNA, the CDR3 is TGCGCCAGCAGCCCTATGACAGGGGGGACAGATACGCAGTATTTT.

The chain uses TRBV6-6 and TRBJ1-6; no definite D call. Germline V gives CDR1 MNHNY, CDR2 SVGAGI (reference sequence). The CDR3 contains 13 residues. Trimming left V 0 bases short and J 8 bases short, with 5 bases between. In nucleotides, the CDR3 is TGTGCCAGCAGTTACTCTGGGGATTCACCCCTCCACTTT. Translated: CASSYSGDSPLHF.

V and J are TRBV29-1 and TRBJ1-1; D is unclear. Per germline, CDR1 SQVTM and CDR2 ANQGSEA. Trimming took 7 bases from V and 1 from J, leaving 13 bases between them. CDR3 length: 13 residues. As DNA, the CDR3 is TGCAGCGCCTCTGTCGTGCAGAACACTGAAGCTTTCTTT. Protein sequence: CSASVVQNTEAFF.

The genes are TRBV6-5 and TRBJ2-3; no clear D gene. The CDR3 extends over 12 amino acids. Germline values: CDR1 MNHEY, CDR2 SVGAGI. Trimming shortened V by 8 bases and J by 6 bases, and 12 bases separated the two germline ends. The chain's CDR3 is CASSIVLDTQYF. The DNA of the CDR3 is TGTGCCAGCTCGATCGTTTTGGATACGCAGTATTTT.

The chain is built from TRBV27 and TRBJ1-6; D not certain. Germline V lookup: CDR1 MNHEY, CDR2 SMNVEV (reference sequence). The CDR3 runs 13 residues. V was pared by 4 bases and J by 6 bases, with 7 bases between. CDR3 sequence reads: CASSSPLNSPLHF. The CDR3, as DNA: TGTGCCAGCAGTTCACCCCTTAATTCACCCCTCCACTTT.

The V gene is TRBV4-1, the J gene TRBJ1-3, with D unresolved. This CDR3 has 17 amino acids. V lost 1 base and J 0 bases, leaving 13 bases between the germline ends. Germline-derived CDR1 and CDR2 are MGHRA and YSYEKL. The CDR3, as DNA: TGCGCCAGCAGCCAAGGGGCAGGCCCTATCTCTGGAAACACCATATATTTT. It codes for CASSQGAGPISGNTIYF.

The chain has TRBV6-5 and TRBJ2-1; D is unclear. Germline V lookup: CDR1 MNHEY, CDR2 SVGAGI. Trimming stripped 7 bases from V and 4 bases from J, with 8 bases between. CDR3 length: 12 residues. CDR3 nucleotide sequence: TGTGCCAGCACGGACGGGTACAATGAGCAGTTCTTC. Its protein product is CASTDGYNEQFF.

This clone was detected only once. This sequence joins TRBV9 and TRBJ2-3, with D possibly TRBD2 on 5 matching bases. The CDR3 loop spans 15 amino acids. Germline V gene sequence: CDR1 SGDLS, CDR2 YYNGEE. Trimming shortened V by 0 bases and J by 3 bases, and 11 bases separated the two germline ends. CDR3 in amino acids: CASSVALARTDTQYF. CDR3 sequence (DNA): TGTGCCAGCAGCGTAGCCCTAGCCCGGACAGATACGCAGTATTTT.

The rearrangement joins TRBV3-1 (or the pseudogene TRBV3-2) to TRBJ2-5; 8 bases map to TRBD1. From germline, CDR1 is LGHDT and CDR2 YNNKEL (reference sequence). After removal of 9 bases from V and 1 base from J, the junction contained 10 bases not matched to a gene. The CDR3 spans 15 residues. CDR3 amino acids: CARPPRDRLQETQYF. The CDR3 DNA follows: TGTGCCAGACCCCCGAGGGACAGGCTCCAAGAGACCCAGTACTTC.

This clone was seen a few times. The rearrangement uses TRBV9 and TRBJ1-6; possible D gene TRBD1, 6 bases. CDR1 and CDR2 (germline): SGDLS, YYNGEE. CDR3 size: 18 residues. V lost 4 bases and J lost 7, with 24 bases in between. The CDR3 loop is CASSSRDIRPGGNSPLHF. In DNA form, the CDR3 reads TGTGCCAGCAGCTCCAGGGACATTCGACCCGGAGGAAATTCACCCCTCCACTTT.

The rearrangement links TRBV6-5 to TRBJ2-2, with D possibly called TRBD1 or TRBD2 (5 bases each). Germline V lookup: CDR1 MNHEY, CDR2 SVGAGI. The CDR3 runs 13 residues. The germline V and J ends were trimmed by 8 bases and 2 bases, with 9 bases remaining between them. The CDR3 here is CASGTVNTGELFF. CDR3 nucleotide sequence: TGTGCCAGCGGGACCGTCAACACCGGGGAGCTGTTTTTT.

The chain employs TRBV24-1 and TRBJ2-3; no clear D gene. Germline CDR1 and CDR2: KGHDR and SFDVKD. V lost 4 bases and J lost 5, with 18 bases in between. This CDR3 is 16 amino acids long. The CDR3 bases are TGTGCCACCAGTGACCCCGCCAGCGCCGAGAGAGATACGCAGTATTTT. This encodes CATSDPASAERDTQYF.

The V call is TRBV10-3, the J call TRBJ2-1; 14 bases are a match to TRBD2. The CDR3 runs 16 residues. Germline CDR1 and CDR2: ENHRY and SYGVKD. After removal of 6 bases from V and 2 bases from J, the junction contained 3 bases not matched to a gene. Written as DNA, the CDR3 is TGTGCCATCAGGGGGACTAGCGGGAGAACCTACAATGAGCAGTTCTTC. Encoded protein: CAIRGTSGRTYNEQFF.

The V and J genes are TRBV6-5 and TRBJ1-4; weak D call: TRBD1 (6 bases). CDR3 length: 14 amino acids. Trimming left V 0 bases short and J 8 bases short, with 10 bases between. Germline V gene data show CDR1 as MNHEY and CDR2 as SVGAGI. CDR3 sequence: CASSYSDSDEKLFF. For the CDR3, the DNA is TGTGCCAGCAGTTACTCGGACAGCGACGAAAAACTGTTTTTT.

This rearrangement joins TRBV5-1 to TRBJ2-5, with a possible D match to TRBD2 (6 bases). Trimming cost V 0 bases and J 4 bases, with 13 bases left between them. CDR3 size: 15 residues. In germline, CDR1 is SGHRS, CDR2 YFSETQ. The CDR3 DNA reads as TGCGCCAGCAGCTTGGGAGTCGCGGGGATAGAGACCCAGTACTTC. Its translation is CASSLGVAGIETQYF. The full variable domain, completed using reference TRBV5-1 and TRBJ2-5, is KAGVTQTPRYLIKTRGQQVTLSCSPISGHRSVSWYQQTPGQGLQFLFEYFSETQRNKGNFPGRFSGRQFSNSRSEMNVSTLELGDSALYLCASSLGVAGIETQYFGPGTRLLVL.

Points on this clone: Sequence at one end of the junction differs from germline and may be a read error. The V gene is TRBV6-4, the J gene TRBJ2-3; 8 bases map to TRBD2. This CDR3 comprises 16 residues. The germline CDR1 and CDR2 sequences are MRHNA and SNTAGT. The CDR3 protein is CASSHSASGLTDTQYF. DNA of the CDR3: TGTGCCAGCAGTCACTCGGCTAGCGGGCTCACAGATACGCAGTATTTT.

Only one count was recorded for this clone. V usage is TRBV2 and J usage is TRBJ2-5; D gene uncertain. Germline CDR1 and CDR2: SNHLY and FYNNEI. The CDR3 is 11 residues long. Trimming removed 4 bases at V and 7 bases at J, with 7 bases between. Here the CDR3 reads CASSVMATQYF. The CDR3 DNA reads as TGTGCCAGCAGTGTCATGGCGACCCAGTACTTC.

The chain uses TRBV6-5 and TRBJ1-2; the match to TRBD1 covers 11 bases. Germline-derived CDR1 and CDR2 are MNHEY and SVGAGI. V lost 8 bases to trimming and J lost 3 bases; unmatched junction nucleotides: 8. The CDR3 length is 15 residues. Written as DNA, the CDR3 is TGTGCCAGCGCTGGGACAGGGGGTTTCTACTATGGCTACACCTTC. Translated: CASAGTGGFYYGYTF.

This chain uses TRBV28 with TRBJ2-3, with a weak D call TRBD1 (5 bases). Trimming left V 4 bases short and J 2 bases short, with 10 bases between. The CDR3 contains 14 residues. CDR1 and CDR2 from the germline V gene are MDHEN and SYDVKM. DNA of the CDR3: TGTGCCAGCAGTTCAAGGGGATACACAGATACGCAGTATTTT. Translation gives CASSSRGYTDTQYF. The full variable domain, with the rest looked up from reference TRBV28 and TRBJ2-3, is DVKVTQSSRYLVKRTGEKVFLECVQDMDHENMFWYRQDPGLGLRLIYFSYDVKMKEKGDIPEGYSVSREKKERFSLILESASTNQTSMYLCASSSRGYTDTQYFGPGTRLTVL.